Given below is one T cell receptor beta chain in context. Its antigen is currently unknown. This sample also contains other DNA sequences that code for the same CDR3. The time point: blood 2 weeks post-SBRT. Noted treatment: 15 Gy SBRT to primary tumor, nephrectomy 4 weeks later. The data are from a study of radiation and T cells in renal cell carcinoma. Study information: Nephrectomy followed 15 Gy stereotactic body radiation by 4 weeks. General study points: Top tumor clonotypes rose in blood 2 weeks post-radiation, then contracted.

Germline V gene lookup returns CDR1 SGDLS and CDR2 YYNGEE. The CDR3 is made up of 13 amino acids. The V and J ends lost 0 bases and 3 bases respectively, with 6 bases between them. The assay was immunoSEQ multiplex PCR, and TCRdb's table has in-frame clones only and misses some. The repertoire consists of some 130,000 clones, with around four fifths occurring once and the leading ten covering 1.9%. The sample consisted of blood, taken from a patient whose treatment included radiotherapy and nephrectomy. This TCR was recovered from a woman aged 55-70 years with renal cell carcinoma. The rearrangement links TRBV9 to TRBJ1-1; D gene uncertain. The CDR3 is CASSVGGYTEAFF. CDR3 sequence (DNA): TGTGCCAGCAGCGTAGGCGGTTACACTGAAGCTTTCTTT.